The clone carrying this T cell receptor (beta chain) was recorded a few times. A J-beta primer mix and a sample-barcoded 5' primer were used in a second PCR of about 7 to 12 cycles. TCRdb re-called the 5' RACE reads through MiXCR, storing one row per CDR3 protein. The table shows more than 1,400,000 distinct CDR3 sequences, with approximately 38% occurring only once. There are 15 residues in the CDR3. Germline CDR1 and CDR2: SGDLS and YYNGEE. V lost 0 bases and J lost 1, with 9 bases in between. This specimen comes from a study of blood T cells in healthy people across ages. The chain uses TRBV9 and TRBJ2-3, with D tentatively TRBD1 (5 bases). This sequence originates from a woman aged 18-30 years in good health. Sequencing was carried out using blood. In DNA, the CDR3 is TGTGCCAGCAGCGTAGCCATAGGGGGCACAGATACGCAGTATTTT. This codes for CASSVAIGGTDTQYF.